The 2 T cell receptor beta chains presented below share a single source sample, sequenced in a study of cytomegalovirus exposure and HLA in healthy donors. PCR used 60 Vbeta primers and 13 Jbeta primers. Sequencing used immunoSEQ multiplex PCR; TCRdb keeps in-frame clones, though not all of them. The repertoire includes about 73,000 clones, around 75% of them detected once, and around 12% sits in the top ten. The specimen sequenced was PBMCs. The receptors originated from a man aged 65 to 85 in good health and CMV-seronegative.

This clone turned up a few times. This chain uses TRBV2 with TRBJ1-4; D unclear. V lost 6 bases to trimming and J lost 10 bases, with 18 bases between them. The CDR3 is 14 residues long. The germline V gene encodes CDR1 SNHLY and CDR2 FYNNEI. The CDR3 protein is CASRLREGTGKLFF. The DNA for the CDR3 is TGTGCCAGCAGGCTAAGGGAGGGTACGGGAAAACTGTTTTTT. The whole variable domain, remainder taken from reference TRBV2 and TRBJ1-4, is EPEVTQTPSHQVTQMGQEVILRCVPISNHLYFYWYRQILGQKVEFLVSFYNNEISEKSEIFDDQFSVERPDGSNFTLKIRSTKLEDSAMYFCASRLREGTGKLFFGSGTQLSVL.

The chain carries TRBV19 and TRBJ2-2; 9 positions agree with TRBD1. With 5 bases clipped from V and 0 bases from J, the junction kept 4 bases outside the gene matches. The V gene's germline CDR1 is LNHDA and CDR2 SQIVND (reference sequence). The CDR3 consists of 16 residues. CDR3 region: CASSVRDRANTGELFF. The CDR3 DNA follows: TGTGCCAGTAGTGTTCGGGACAGGGCGAACACCGGGGAGCTGTTTTTT.